This T cell receptor (beta chain) was sequenced during a study of vaccination effects on CD4 cells after COVID-19. Study outcomes and limitations: Cross-reactivity toward common cold coronaviruses was confined to only 1 of 255 vaccine-induced clones in healthy vaccinees.

Remarks on this clone: Its specificity is unknown.

Antigen-specific CD4+ T cells were first expanded with viral peptide pools by the ViraFEST assay and only then sequenced. The culture ran for 10 days, and then CD4+ T cells were isolated. Each participant was given two doses of one vaccine (BNT162b2 or mRNA-1273). Vaccine recipients, nucleocapsid antibody negative, had no prior SARS-CoV-2 infection. IL-2 medium was substituted for half the medium on days 3 and 7. This CDR3 region has 14 residues. V was shortened by 0 bases and J by 6 bases, with 11 bases between the two germline ends. Germline-derived CDR1 and CDR2 are SEHNR and FQNEAQ (reference sequence). The repertoire was sequenced with immunoSEQ multiplex PCR; TCRdb's copy has only in-frame clones and lacks some. The sample comprises 30,000 to 40,000 clones, 72% of which are singletons, and 10% to 15% rests with the top ten.

This receptor was obtained from a human donor who received a COVID-19 vaccine. The sample was CD4+ T cells from PBMCs cultured with HCoV-229E spike peptides, taken after COVID-19 vaccination. The gene calls are TRBV7-9 and TRBJ1-2, with D unresolved. The CDR3 here is CASSLAQRSHGYTF. The CDR3 DNA follows: TGTGCCAGCAGCTTAGCCCAGAGAAGCCATGGCTACACCTTC.